The next 28 T cell receptor beta chains were all read from a single sample in a study of cytomegalovirus exposure and HLA in healthy donors (dated by TCRdb to the late 2010s). Receptor libraries were prepared by the immunoSEQ multiplex PCR assay. The multiplex PCR relied on a mix of 60 forward primers for TCR Vbeta segments and 13 reverse primers for TCR Jbeta segments. TCRdb provides this immuneACCESS table in a form limited to in-frame rearrangements. Some clones are lacking; in checked studies, under half of them reflect an unresolved V gene, and why the rest are absent is not known. This sample comprises fewer than 200,000 clones, around 88% of them detected only once. The top ten clonotypes cover more than 0.7% of the sample. Material for sequencing was PBMCs. These TCRs come from a woman aged 25 to 39 in good health and CMV-seronegative.

This chain joins TRBV27 and TRBJ1-2; D call uncertain. The V gene lost 2 bases and the J gene lost 2 bases, with 15 bases spanning the gap. The CDR3 loop spans 16 amino acids. Per germline, CDR1 MNHEY and CDR2 SMNVEV (reference sequence). CDR3: CASSLTPGGWNYGYTF. CDR3 nucleotide sequence: TGTGCCAGCAGTTTAACCCCCGGCGGGTGGAACTATGGCTACACCTTC.

This clone was found a few times. The J gene is TRBJ1-4, the V gene TRBV4-1; maybe TRBD1 (5 bases). CDR3 length: 14 amino acids. The germline gives CDR1 MGHRA, CDR2 YSYEKL. V was clipped by 3 bases and J by 8 bases, with 13 bases between them. CDR3 in DNA: TGCGCCAGCAGCCAGCCGGGACTAAGAGAAAAACTGTTTTTT. This sequence encodes CASSQPGLREKLFF.

This sequence joins TRBV9 and TRBJ1-1; D gene uncertain. This CDR3 spans 15 amino acids. Germline V gives CDR1 SGDLS, CDR2 YYNGEE. V was trimmed by 5 bases and J by 1 base, leaving 15 bases between them. This chain's CDR3 is CASRGPPSENTEAFF. The CDR3 region has the DNA TGTGCCAGCAGGGGCCCCCCTTCAGAGAACACTGAAGCTTTCTTT.

The chain employs TRBV6-4 and TRBJ2-1, with 11 positions matching TRBD2. The V gene's germline CDR1 is MRHNA and CDR2 SNTAGT. CDR3 size: 17 residues. Trimming took 5 bases from V and 0 from J; bases not matched to a gene: 6. The CDR3 DNA follows: TGTGCCAGCAGTCACCGACTAGCGGGGAGCTCCTACAATGAGCAGTTCTTC. Amino acid sequence: CASSHRLAGSSYNEQFF.

This rearrangement joins TRBV18 to TRBJ1-3; no clear D gene. V was cut by 3 bases and J by 0 bases, with 6 bases left in between. The germline gives CDR1 KGHSH, CDR2 LQKENI. This CDR3 spans 14 amino acids. CDR3 amino acids: CASSPRGSGNTIYF. In DNA, the CDR3 is TGTGCCAGCTCACCCCGGGGCTCTGGAAACACCATATATTTT.

J is TRBJ2-5 and V is TRBV28, with D hard to call. The DNA end is a closer match to TRBJ2-7, so the J assignment may be wrong. The germline V gene has CDR1 MDHEN and CDR2 SYDVKM. The length of the CDR3 is 12 residues. Written as DNA, the CDR3 is TGTGCCAGCAGTCCCCCGGGTTACGAGCAGTACTTC. The encoded protein is CASSPPGYEQYF.

This clone was detected only once. The V gene is TRBV6-1, the J gene TRBJ2-1, with no clear D. Germline assignment: CDR1 MNHNS and CDR2 SASEGT. The CDR3 sequence is 14 residues long. V lost 2 bases to trimming and J lost 9 bases, with 14 bases between them. CDR3 amino acids: CASSELVARGEQFF. CDR3 in DNA: TGTGCCAGCAGTGAATTGGTGGCGCGCGGTGAGCAGTTCTTC.

The chain combines TRBV7-9 with TRBJ1-4, with D unclear. The CDR3 is 13 amino acids. Trimming took 5 bases from V and 7 from J, leaving 11 bases between them. The germline V gene encodes CDR1 SEHNR and CDR2 FQNEAQ (reference sequence). In DNA form, the CDR3 reads TGTGCCAGCAGCCGAGAATCGGGTGAAAAACTGTTTTTT. Its protein product is CASSRESGEKLFF.

The CDR3 DNA is TGTGCCAGCAGTGAAGTACGCGGGTATGGCTACACCTTC. As protein: CASSEVRGYGYTF. The gene calls are TRBV6-1 and TRBJ1-2; the D is unclear. The CDR3 consists of 13 residues. V gave up 1 base and J gave up 5 bases, with 8 bases separating them. The germline CDR1 and CDR2 sequences are MNHNS and SASEGT.

The rearrangement joins TRBV7-9 to TRBJ2-7, with 8 positions matching TRBD2. The CDR3 is 13 amino acids. Germline values: CDR1 SEHNR, CDR2 FQNEAQ (reference sequence). The V and J ends lost 1 base and 8 bases, in that order; junction bases with no gene match: 4. CDR3 sequence (DNA): TGTGCCAGCAGCTTAGGACTAGCGTCGAAGCAGTACTTC. Translated, it gives CASSLGLASKQYF.

This clone appeared a single time. In nucleotides, the CDR3 is TGCAGCGTATCCAGACTAGCGGGGGTAGAGACCCAGTACTTC. Its translation is CSVSRLAGVETQYF. V and J are TRBV29-1 and TRBJ2-5, with TRBD2 matching over 12 bases. The CDR3 is 14 amino acids. After removal of 6 bases from V and 4 bases from J, the junction contained 6 bases not matched to a gene. Germline CDR1 SQVTM, CDR2 ANQGSEA.

This clone came up a few times. The chain couples TRBV6-1 to TRBJ2-4, with a weak D call TRBD1 (5 bases). In germline, CDR1 is MNHNS, CDR2 SASEGT. Trimming removed 3 bases at V and 6 bases at J, with 6 bases between. The CDR3 is made up of 12 amino acids. This CDR3 is CASSEQGNIQYF. CDR3 sequence (DNA): TGTGCCAGCAGTGAGCAGGGAAACATTCAGTACTTC.

The V gene is TRBV9, the J gene TRBJ2-7, with D possibly being TRBD2 (5 bases). V was trimmed by 0 bases and J by 2 bases, leaving 12 bases between them. CDR3 length: 15 amino acids. CDR1 is SGDLS and CDR2 is YYNGEE in the germline V gene. This CDR3 is CASSVGVAQTYEQYF. CDR3 bases: TGTGCCAGCAGCGTAGGGGTAGCGCAGACCTACGAGCAGTACTTC.

This clone was detected a few times. The chain recombines TRBV19 with TRBJ1-1; no firm D call. This CDR3 spans 15 amino acids. V shed 1 base and J shed 0 bases, with 9 bases lying between them. Germline V gene data show CDR1 as LNHDA and CDR2 as SQIVND (reference sequence). CDR3 in DNA: TGTGCCAGTAGTATAGTCTGGAGTATGAACACTGAAGCTTTCTTT. It yields the protein CASSIVWSMNTEAFF. Using reference TRBV19 and TRBJ1-1 for the parts outside the CDR3, the full variable domain is DGGITQSPKYLFRKEGQNVTLSCEQNLNHDAMYWYRQDPGQGLRLIYYSQIVNDFQKGDIAEGYSVSREKKESFPLTVTSAQKNPTAFYLCASSIVWSMNTEAFFGQGTRLTVV.

This clone was counted a single time. This chain uses TRBV14 with TRBJ2-1; 7 positions agree with TRBD1. The V gene end was trimmed by 4 bases and the J gene end by 2 bases; junction bases not matched to a gene: 5. This CDR3 is built from 15 residues. CDR1 and CDR2 (germline): SGHDN, FVKESK. CDR3 sequence reads: CASSPGQGAYNEQFF. CDR3 nucleotide sequence: TGTGCCAGCAGCCCGGGTCAGGGGGCCTACAATGAGCAGTTCTTC. The entire variable domain, with the rest obtained from reference TRBV14 and TRBJ2-1, is as follows: EAGVTQFPSHSVIEKGQTVTLRCDPISGHDNLYWYRRVMGKEIKFLLHFVKESKQDESGMPNNRFLAERTGGTYSTLKVQPAELEDSGVYFCASSPGQGAYNEQFFGPGTRLTVL.

The chain carries TRBV27 and TRBJ1-1; D is possibly TRBD1 (5 bases). Deletions cut 4 bases from V and 3 bases from J, with 18 bases between. The CDR3 has 16 residues. In germline, CDR1 is MNHEY, CDR2 SMNVEV (reference sequence). CDR3 coding DNA: TGTGCCAGCAGTTCGCTCGGCGGGGGTGGGGACACTGAAGCTTTCTTT. Protein sequence: CASSSLGGGGDTEAFF.

J is TRBJ1-2 and V is TRBV6-5; a weak D match, TRBD1 (5 bases). CDR1 MNHEY and CDR2 SVGAGI come from the germline V gene. V was cut by 7 bases and J by 7 bases, with 22 bases left in between. The CDR3 totals 15 residues. The CDR3 reads CASTRGTLTEGGYTF. CDR3 coding DNA: TGTGCCAGCACTCGGGGGACCCTAACCGAGGGTGGCTACACCTTC.

The rearrangement joins TRBV7-8 to TRBJ1-1, with unresolved D. There are 16 residues in the CDR3. The germline gives CDR1 SGHVS, CDR2 FQNEAQ. V lost 2 bases, J lost 0 bases, and 13 bases lay in between. In nucleotides, the CDR3 is TGTGCCAGCAGCTTACAACGCGGAGGGATGAACACTGAAGCTTTCTTT. It is translated as CASSLQRGGMNTEAFF.

This chain links TRBV7-8 with TRBJ1-4, with D unresolved. The germline V gene encodes CDR1 SGHVS and CDR2 FQNEAQ. This CDR3 is built from 14 residues. V lost 3 bases, J lost 8 bases, and 13 bases lay in between. DNA for the CDR3: TGTGCCAGCAGCTTCAGGACTGTAGCCGAAAAACTGTTTTTT. Residues: CASSFRTVAEKLFF.

This chain joins TRBV28 and TRBJ1-1; 7 bases are a match to TRBD1. V dropped 0 bases and J dropped 8; count of bases not matched to a gene: 3. The CDR3 consists of 13 residues. Germline assignment: CDR1 MDHEN and CDR2 SYDVKM. CDR3 region: CASSLWGQFEAFF. CDR3 sequence (DNA): TGTGCCAGCAGTTTATGGGGACAGTTCGAAGCTTTCTTT.

The chain employs TRBV7-2 and TRBJ2-5; possibly TRBD1 for D (6 bases). The CDR3 consists of 15 residues. With 1 base removed from V and 1 base from J, the gap between germline ends came to 10 bases. Germline V gene data show CDR1 as SGHTA and CDR2 as FQGNSA. CDR3 amino acids: CASSLDRAGQETQYF. CDR3 DNA sequence: TGTGCCAGCAGCTTAGACAGGGCTGGCCAAGAGACCCAGTACTTC. Complete variable domain (other parts from reference TRBV7-2 and TRBJ2-5): GAGVSQSPSNKVTEKGKDVELRCDPISGHTALYWYRQSLGQGLEFLIYFQGNSAPDKSGLPSDRFSAERTGGSVSTLTIQRTQQEDSAVYLCASSLDRAGQETQYFGPGTRLLVL.

The chain combines TRBV10-3 with TRBJ1-2; 10 positions agree with TRBD1. Germline CDR1 ENHRY, CDR2 SYGVKD. The CDR3 extends over 14 amino acids. V dropped 4 bases and J dropped 6; count of bases not matched to a gene: 5. CDR3 in DNA: TGTGCCATCAGTGTCCCCGGGACAGGGGATGGCTACACCTTC. This codes for CAISVPGTGDGYTF.

The genes are TRBV5-1 and TRBJ1-1, with D unresolved. Germline values: CDR1 SGHRS, CDR2 YFSETQ. The V and J ends lost 4 bases and 1 base respectively, with 14 bases between them. The CDR3 spans 15 residues. Here the CDR3 reads CASSGDRLRNTEAFF. Written as DNA, the CDR3 is TGCGCCAGCAGCGGAGACCGACTGAGGAACACTGAAGCTTTCTTT.

This CDR3 is CASSKQGTNTEAFF. The CDR3 nucleotides read TGTGCCAGCAGCAAACAGGGGACAAACACTGAAGCTTTCTTT. The chain has TRBV6-6 and TRBJ1-1, with 7 bases identical to TRBD1. Per the germline V gene, CDR1 is MNHNY and CDR2 is SVGAGI (reference sequence). V lost 6 bases, J lost 2 bases, and 6 bases stayed unmatched. The CDR3 has 14 amino acids.

The chain employs TRBV6-1 and TRBJ2-4, with a weak D call TRBD1 (6 bases). The CDR3 sequence is 14 residues long. Trimming pared 7 bases from V and 3 bases from J, leaving 13 bases between. Germline V gene data show CDR1 as MNHNS and CDR2 as SASEGT. The CDR3 loop reads CASTPRGIKNIQYF. The DNA for the CDR3 is TGTGCCAGCACCCCCAGGGGAATCAAAAACATTCAGTACTTC.

The rearrangement uses TRBV4-2 and TRBJ2-3; TRBD2 matches 8 bases. Per germline, CDR1 LGHNA and CDR2 YNFKEQ. Trimming removed 4 bases from V and 5 bases from J; junction bases left unmatched: 11. The CDR3 sequence is 16 residues long. CDR3 sequence: CASSPGRLAGLDTQYF. The CDR3 DNA reads TGTGCCAGCAGCCCCGGAAGGCTAGCGGGCCTAGATACGCAGTATTTT.

In its sample, this clone was seen a few times. This chain connects TRBV19 to TRBJ1-2, with D possibly TRBD1 on 5 matching bases. Trimming pared 1 base from V and 4 bases from J, leaving 7 bases between. The CDR3 covers 13 residues. Germline values: CDR1 LNHDA, CDR2 SQIVND (reference sequence). The chain's CDR3 is CASSIGQPYGYTF. CDR3 bases: TGTGCCAGTAGTATAGGACAGCCCTATGGCTACACCTTC.

The V gene is TRBV7-9, the J gene TRBJ2-3; 11 nucleotides match TRBD2. The CDR3 is 18 residues long. In germline, CDR1 is SEHNR, CDR2 FQNEAQ (reference sequence). With V trimmed by 4 bases and J by 3 bases, 12 bases remained unmatched. The DNA for the CDR3 is TGTGCCAGCAGCTCCCCTACTACTAGCGGGAGAGGGACAGATACGCAGTATTTT. Translating it yields CASSSPTTSGRGTDTQYF.